A single sample is the source of the 14 T cell receptor beta chains below, sequenced in a study of blood T cell repertoires in COVID-19. Here immunoSEQ multiplex PCR was the method, and the copy in TCRdb shows in-frame clones only, minus some. The sample lists about 210,000 clones; approximately 85% were seen once. The sequencing sample was made of peripheral blood. The receptors were gathered from a woman aged 70-85 years with COVID-19, enrolled during active disease.

This chain uses TRBV11-2 with TRBJ2-7; 12 bases map to TRBD1. Trimming removed 5 bases from V and 3 bases from J; junction bases left unmatched: 14. The CDR3 spans 18 residues. CDR1 and CDR2 from the germline V gene are SGHAT and FQNNGV. CDR3 bases: TGTGCCAGCAGCCAATCCATCCCGGGACAGGGGGCTCTCTACGAGCAGTACTTC. Translation: CASSQSIPGQGALYEQYF.

The chain employs TRBV5-1 and TRBJ1-4; D ambiguous. The V end lost 1 base, the J end lost 2 bases, and 3 bases lay between the germline ends. CDR1 is SGHRS and CDR2 is YFSETQ in the germline V gene. This CDR3 is built from 13 residues. CDR3 residues: CASSLYTNEKLFF. CDR3 in DNA: TGCGCCAGCAGCTTGTATACTAATGAAAAACTGTTTTTT.

The chain links TRBV5-6 to TRBJ1-1; D call uncertain. This CDR3 contains 13 residues. CDR1 is SGHDT, CDR2 YYEEEE, per germline. V was trimmed by 4 bases and J by 8 bases, leaving 15 bases between them. The chain's CDR3 is CASSPDLDGEAFF. The CDR3 nucleotides are TGTGCCAGCAGCCCAGACCTTGACGGGGAAGCTTTCTTT.

The rearrangement joins TRBV4-3 to TRBJ2-1; 8 positions match TRBD2. J was trimmed by 6 bases and V by 4 bases; bases with no gene match: 11. The CDR3 spans 16 residues. Looked up from germline, CDR1 is LGHNA and CDR2 is YSLEER. The CDR3 DNA is TGCGCCAGCAGCCGGAGCGAACTAGCGGTTTTCAATGAGCAGTTCTTC. Amino acid sequence: CASSRSELAVFNEQFF.

The genes are TRBV6-2 or TRBV6-3 and TRBJ1-1, with D possibly TRBD1 on 6 matching bases. CDR1 and CDR2 from the germline V gene are MNHEY and SVGEGT. Trimming took off 2 bases at V and 5 bases at J, with 15 bases between the two ends. This CDR3 contains 15 residues. This CDR3 reads CASSYERGARTEAFF. CDR3 DNA sequence: TGTGCCAGCAGTTACGAGCGGGGGGCGAGGACTGAAGCTTTCTTT.

The J gene is TRBJ2-1, the V gene TRBV19, with 7 bases matching TRBD2. V lost 5 bases and J lost 4; bases outside the gene matches: 11. CDR1 is LNHDA and CDR2 is SQIVND in the germline V gene (reference sequence). The CDR3 contains 16 residues. CDR3 region: CASSPPGGDFYNEQFF. The CDR3 coding sequence is TGTGCCAGTAGTCCTCCTGGGGGGGATTTTTACAATGAGCAGTTCTTC.

The chain carries TRBV6-2 or TRBV6-3 and TRBJ1-2, with 7 bases aligning to TRBD1. Germline V gene sequence: CDR1 MNHEY, CDR2 SVGEGT. Trimming removed 4 bases from V and 8 bases from J; junction bases left unmatched: 10. The CDR3 is 14 residues long. CDR3 region: CASSSTRQGKGYTF. The CDR3 coding sequence is TGTGCCAGCAGTTCCACTCGACAGGGCAAAGGCTACACCTTC.

The genes are TRBV11-3 and TRBJ2-1; D perhaps matches TRBD2 (5 bases). CDR1 is SGHNT, CDR2 YENEEA, per germline. Between the trimmed V and J ends, which lost 0 bases and 6 bases, there was a span of 12 bases. The CDR3 consists of 15 residues. Here the CDR3 DNA reads TGTGCCAGCAGCTTAGATATGGCTAGCATCAATGAGCAGTTCTTC. Its protein product is CASSLDMASINEQFF.

The J gene is TRBJ1-1, the V gene TRBV12-3 or TRBV12-4; 7 bases align to TRBD1. The V gene end was trimmed by 5 bases and the J gene end by 7 bases; junction bases not matched to a gene: 7. CDR3 length equals 13 residues. CDR3 amino acids: CASSLQGYIEAFF. Here the CDR3 DNA reads TGTGCCAGCAGTCTACAGGGGTACATTGAAGCTTTCTTT.

The V and J genes are TRBV2 and TRBJ1-2; D unresolved. With 7 bases removed from V and 3 bases from J, the gap between germline ends came to 12 bases. There are 13 residues in the CDR3. CDR1 and CDR2 (germline): SNHLY, FYNNEI. The chain's CDR3 is CASTFEGDYGYTF. CDR3 nucleotides: TGTGCCAGCACTTTCGAGGGAGACTATGGCTACACCTTC.

The gene calls are TRBV29-1 and TRBJ1-1, with 7 bases matching TRBD1. The CDR3 totals 17 residues. Germline V gene sequence: CDR1 SQVTM, CDR2 ANQGSEA. V lost 2 bases, J lost 2 bases, and 14 bases stayed unmatched. CDR3 sequence reads: CSVESPDRVLPNTEAFF. CDR3 DNA sequence: TGCAGCGTTGAATCTCCTGACAGGGTCCTCCCAAACACTGAAGCTTTCTTT.

CDR3 sequence: CASSKGAEDYGYTF. The CDR3, as DNA: TGTGCCAGCAGCAAGGGGGCGGAAGACTATGGCTACACCTTC. The chain has TRBV7-2 and TRBJ1-2, with 7 bases aligning to TRBD1. After removal of 5 bases from V and 3 bases from J, the junction contained 6 bases not matched to a gene. CDR3 length equals 14 residues. Germline CDR1 and CDR2: SGHTA and FQGNSA.

The J gene is TRBJ2-7, the V gene TRBV30; TRBD1 is a possible D gene (5 bases). The CDR3 totals 13 residues. Trimming shortened V by 2 bases and J by 4 bases, and 12 bases separated the two germline ends. Germline V gene lookup returns CDR1 GTSNPN and CDR2 SVGIG (reference sequence). CDR3 residues: CAWSKTAPYEQYF. The CDR3 DNA is TGTGCCTGGAGTAAGACAGCTCCTTACGAGCAGTACTTC.

The gene calls are TRBV11-3 and TRBJ2-1; D perhaps matches TRBD2 (5 bases). Germline CDR1 is SGHNT and CDR2 is YENEEA. The V end lost 1 base, the J end lost 8 bases, and 15 bases lay between the germline ends. The CDR3 spans 15 residues. CDR3 in DNA: TGTGCCAGCAGCTTAGGCGGCACTAGAGGCCATGAGCAGTTCTTC. This codes for CASSLGGTRGHEQFF.